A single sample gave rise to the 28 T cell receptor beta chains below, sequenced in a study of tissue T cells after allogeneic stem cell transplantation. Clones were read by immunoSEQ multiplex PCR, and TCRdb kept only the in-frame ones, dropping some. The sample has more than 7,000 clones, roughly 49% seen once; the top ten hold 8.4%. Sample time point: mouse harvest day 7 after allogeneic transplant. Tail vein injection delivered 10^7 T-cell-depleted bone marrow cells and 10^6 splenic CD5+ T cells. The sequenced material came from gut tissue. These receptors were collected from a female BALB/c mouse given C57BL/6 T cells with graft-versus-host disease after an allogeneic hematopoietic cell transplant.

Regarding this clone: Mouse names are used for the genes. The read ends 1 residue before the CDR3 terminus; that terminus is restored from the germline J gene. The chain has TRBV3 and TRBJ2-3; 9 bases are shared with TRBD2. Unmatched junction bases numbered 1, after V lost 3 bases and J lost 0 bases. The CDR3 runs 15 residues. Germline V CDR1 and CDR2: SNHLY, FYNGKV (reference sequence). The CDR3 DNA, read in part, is TGTGCCAGCAGCTTGGGACTGGGTAGTGCAGAAACGCTGTAT. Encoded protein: CASSLGLGSAETLY. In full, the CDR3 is CASSLGLGSAETLYF.

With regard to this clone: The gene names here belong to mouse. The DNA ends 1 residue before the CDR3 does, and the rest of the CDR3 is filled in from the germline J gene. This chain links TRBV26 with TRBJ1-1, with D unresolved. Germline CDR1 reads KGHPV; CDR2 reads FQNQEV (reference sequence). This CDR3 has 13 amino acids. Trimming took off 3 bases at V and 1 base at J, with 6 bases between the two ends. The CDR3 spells CASSLGLNTEVFF. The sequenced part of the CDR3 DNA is TGTGCCAGCAGTCTCGGATTAAACACAGAAGTCTTC.

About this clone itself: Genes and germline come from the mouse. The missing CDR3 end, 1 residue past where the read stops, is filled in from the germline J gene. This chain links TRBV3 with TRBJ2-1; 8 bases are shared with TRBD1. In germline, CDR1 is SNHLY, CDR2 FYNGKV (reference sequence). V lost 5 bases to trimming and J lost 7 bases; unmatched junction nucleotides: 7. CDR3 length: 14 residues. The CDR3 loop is CASSPRTGQAEQFF. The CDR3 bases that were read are TGTGCCAGCAGCCCTCGGACAGGGCAAGCTGAGCAGTTC.

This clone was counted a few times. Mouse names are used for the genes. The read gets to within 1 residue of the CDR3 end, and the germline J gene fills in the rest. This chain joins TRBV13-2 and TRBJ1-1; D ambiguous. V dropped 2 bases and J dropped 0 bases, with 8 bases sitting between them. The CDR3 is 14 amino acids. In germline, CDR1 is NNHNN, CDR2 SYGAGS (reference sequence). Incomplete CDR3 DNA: TGTGCCAGCGGTGAGAAACACCCAAACACAGAAGTCTTC. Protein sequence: CASGEKHPNTEVF. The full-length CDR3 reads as CASGEKHPNTEVFF.

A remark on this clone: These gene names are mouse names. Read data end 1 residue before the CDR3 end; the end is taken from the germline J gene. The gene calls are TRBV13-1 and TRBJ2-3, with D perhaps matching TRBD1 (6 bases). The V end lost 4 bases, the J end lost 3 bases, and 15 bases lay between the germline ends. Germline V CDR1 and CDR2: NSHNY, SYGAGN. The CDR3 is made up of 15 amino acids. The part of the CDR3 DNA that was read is TGTGCCAGCAGTCAGACAGGAGGAGGGGCAGAAACGCTGTAT. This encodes CASSQTGGGAETLY. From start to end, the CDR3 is CASSQTGGGAETLYF.

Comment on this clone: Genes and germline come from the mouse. This CDR3 reads CASSSTYSGNTLYF. The DNA read from the CDR3 is TGTGCCAGCAGCTCGACATATTCTGGAAATACGCTCTAT. The chain joins TRBV3 to TRBJ1-3; D not resolved. The read falls 1 residue short of the CDR3 end, and the missing part is taken from the germline J gene. CDR1 and CDR2 from the germline V gene are SNHLY and FYNGKV (reference sequence). The CDR3 is made up of 14 amino acids. Trimming cost V 4 bases and J 0 bases, with 7 bases left between them. Looking up the rest from reference TRBV3 and TRBJ1-3 gives the full variable domain: GPKVLQIPSHQIIDMGQMVTLNCDPVSNHLYFYWYKQILGQQMEFLVNFYNGKVMEKSKLFKDQFSVERPDGSYFTLKIQPTALEDSAVYFCASSSTYSGNTLYFGEGSRLIVV.

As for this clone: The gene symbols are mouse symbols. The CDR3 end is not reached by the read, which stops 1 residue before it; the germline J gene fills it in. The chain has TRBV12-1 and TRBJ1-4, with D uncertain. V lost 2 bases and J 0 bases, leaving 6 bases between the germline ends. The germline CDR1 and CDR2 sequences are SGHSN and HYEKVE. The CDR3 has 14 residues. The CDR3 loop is CASSPQVSNERLFF. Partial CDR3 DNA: TGTGCCAGCTCTCCTCAGGTTTCCAACGAAAGATTATTT.

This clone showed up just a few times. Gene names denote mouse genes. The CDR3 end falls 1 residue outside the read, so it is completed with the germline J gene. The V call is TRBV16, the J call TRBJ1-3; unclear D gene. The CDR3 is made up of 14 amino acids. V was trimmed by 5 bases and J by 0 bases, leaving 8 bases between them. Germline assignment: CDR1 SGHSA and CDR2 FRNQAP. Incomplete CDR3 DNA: TGTGCAAGCAGCCGACAAATTTCTGGAAATACGCTCTAT. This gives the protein CASSRQISGNTLY. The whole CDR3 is CASSRQISGNTLYF.

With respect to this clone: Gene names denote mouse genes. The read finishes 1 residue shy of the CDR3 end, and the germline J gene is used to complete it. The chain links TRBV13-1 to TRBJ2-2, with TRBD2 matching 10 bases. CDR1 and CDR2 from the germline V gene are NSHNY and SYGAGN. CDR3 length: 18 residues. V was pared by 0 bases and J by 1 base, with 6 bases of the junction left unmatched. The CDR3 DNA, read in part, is TGTGCCAGCAGTGATGCACGCCGACTGGGGGGAAACACCGGGCAGCTCTAC. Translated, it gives CASSDARRLGGNTGQLY. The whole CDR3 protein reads CASSDARRLGGNTGQLYF.

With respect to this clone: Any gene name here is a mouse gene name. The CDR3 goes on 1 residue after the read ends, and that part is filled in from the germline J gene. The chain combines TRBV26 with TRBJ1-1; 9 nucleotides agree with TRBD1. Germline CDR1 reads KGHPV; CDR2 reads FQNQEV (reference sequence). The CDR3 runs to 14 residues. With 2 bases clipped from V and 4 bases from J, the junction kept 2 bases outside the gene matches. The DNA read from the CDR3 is TGTGCCAGCAGTCTGATGGACAGGGGCACAGAAGTCTTC. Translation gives CASSLMDRGTEVF. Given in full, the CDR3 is CASSLMDRGTEVFF.

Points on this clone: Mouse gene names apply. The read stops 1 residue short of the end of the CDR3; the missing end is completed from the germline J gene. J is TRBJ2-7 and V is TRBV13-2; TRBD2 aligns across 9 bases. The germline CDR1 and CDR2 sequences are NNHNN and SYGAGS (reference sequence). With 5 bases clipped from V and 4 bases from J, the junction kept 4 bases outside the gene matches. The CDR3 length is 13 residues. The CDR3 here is CASGPGGGYEQYF. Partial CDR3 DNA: TGTGCCAGCGGCCCTGGGGGGGGGTATGAACAGTAC.

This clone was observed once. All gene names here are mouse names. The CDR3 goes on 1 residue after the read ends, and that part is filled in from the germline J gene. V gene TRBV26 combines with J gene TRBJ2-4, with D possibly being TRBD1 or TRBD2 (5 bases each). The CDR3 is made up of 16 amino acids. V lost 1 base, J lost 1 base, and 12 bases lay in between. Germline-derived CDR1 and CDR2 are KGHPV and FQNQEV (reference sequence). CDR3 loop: CASSLWGKTGQNTLYF. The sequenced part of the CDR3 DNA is TGTGCCAGCAGTCTGTGGGGGAAAACCGGTCAAAACACCTTGTAC. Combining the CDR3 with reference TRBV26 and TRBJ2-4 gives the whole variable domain NSKVIQTPRYLVKGQGQKAKMRCIPEKGHPVVFWYQQNKNNEFKFLINFQNQEVLQQIDMTEKRFSAECPSNSPCSLEIQSSEAGDSALYLCASSLWGKTGQNTLYFGAGTRLSVL.

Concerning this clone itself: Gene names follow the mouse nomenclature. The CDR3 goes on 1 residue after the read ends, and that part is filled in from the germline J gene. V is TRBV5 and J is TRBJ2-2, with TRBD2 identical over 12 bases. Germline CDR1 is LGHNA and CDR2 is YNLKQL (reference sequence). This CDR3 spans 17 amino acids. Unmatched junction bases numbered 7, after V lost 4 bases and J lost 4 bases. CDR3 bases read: TGTGCCAGCAGCCTCCGGGACTGGGGGGAAGGCACCGGGCAGCTCTAC. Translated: CASSLRDWGEGTGQLY. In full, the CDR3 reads CASSLRDWGEGTGQLYF.

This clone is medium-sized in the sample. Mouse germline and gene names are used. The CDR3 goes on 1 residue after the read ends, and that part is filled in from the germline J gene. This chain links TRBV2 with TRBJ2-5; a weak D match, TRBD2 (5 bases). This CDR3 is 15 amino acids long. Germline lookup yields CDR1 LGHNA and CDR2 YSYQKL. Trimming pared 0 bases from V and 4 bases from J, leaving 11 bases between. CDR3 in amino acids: CASSQDGLGEDTQYF. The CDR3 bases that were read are TGTGCCAGCAGCCAAGACGGGCTGGGTGAAGACACCCAGTAC.

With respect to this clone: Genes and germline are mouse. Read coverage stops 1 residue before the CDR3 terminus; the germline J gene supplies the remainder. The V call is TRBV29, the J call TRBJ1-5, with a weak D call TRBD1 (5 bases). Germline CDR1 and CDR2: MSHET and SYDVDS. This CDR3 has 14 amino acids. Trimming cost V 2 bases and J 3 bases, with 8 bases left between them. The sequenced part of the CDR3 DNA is TGTGCTAGCAGTTTAGGGGGGTTCAACCAGGCTCCGCTT. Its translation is CASSLGGFNQAPL. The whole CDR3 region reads CASSLGGFNQAPLF.

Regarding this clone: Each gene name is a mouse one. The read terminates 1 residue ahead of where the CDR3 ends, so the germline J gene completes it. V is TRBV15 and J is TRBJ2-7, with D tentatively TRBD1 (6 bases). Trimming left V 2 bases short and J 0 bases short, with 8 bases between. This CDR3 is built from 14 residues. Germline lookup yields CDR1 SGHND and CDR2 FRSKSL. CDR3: CASSLRDNSYEQYF. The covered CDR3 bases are TGTGCCAGCAGTTTAAGGGACAACTCCTATGAACAGTAC.

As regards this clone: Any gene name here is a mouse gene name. CDR3 in amino acids: CASSQGRGTEVFF. The DNA read from the CDR3 is TGTGCCAGCAGCCAAGGCAGGGGCACAGAAGTCTTC. V gene TRBV2 combines with J gene TRBJ1-1; D might be TRBD1 (6 bases). The CDR3 end is not reached by the read, which stops 1 residue before it; the germline J gene fills it in. Trimming pared 1 base from V and 4 bases from J, leaving 7 bases between. Germline V gene sequence: CDR1 LGHNA, CDR2 YSYQKL. This CDR3 has 13 residues.

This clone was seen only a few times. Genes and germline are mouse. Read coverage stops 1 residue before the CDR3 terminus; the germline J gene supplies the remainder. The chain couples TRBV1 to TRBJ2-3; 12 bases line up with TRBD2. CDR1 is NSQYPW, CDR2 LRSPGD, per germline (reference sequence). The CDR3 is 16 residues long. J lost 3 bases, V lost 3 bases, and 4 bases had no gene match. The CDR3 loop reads CTCSAGTGGLAETLYF. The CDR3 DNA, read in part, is TGCACCTGCAGTGCGGGGACTGGGGGGTTAGCAGAAACGCTGTAT.

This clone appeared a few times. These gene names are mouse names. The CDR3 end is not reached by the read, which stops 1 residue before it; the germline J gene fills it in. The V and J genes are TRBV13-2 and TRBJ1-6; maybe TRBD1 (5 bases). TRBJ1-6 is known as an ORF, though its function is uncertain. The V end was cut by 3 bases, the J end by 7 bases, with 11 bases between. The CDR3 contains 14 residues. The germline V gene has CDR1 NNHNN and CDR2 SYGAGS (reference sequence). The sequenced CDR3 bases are TGTGCCAGCGGTGGGCTGAGGGGAAATTCGCCCCTCTAC. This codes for CASGGLRGNSPLY. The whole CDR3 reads CASGGLRGNSPLYF.

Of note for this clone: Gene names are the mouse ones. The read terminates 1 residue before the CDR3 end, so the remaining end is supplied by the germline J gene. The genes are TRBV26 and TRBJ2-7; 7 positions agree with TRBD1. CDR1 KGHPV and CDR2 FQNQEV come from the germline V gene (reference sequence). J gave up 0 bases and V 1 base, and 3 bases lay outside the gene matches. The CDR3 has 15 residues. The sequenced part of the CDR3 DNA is TGTGCCAGCAGTCTGTGGCAGGGGGTCTCCTATGAACAGTAC. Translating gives CASSLWQGVSYEQY. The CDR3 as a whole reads CASSLWQGVSYEQYF.

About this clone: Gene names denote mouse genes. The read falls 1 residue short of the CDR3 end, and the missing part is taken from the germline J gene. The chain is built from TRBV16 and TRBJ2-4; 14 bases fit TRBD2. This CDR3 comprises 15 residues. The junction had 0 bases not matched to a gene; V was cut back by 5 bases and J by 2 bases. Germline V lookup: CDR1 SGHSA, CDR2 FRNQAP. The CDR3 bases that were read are TGTGCAAGCAGCGGGACTGGGGGGGCTCAAAACACCTTGTAC. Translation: CASSGTGGAQNTLY. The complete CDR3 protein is CASSGTGGAQNTLYF. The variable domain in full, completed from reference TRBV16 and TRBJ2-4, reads NAGVIQTPRHKVTGKGQEATLWCEPISGHSAVFWYRQTIVQGLEFLTYFRNQAPIDDSGMPKERFSAQMPNQSHSTLKIQSTQPQDSAVYLCASSGTGGAQNTLYFGAGTRLSVL.

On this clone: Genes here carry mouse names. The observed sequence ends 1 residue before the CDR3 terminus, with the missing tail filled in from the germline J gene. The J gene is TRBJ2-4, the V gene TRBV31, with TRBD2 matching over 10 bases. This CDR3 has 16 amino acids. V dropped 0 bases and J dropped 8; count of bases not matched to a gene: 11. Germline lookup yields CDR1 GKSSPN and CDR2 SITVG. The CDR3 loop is CAWSLGWGGAISTLYF. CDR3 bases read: TGTGCCTGGAGTCTAGGCTGGGGGGGCGCGATAAGCACCTTGTAC.

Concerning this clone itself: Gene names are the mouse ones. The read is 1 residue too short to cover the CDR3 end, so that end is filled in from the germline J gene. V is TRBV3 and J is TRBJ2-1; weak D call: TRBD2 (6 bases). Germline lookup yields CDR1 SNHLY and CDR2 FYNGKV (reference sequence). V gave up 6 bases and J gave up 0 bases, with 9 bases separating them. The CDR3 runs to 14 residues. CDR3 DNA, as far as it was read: TGTGCCAGCAGACGGGACTATAACTATGCTGAGCAGTTC. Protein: CASRRDYNYAEQF. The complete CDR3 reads CASRRDYNYAEQFF.

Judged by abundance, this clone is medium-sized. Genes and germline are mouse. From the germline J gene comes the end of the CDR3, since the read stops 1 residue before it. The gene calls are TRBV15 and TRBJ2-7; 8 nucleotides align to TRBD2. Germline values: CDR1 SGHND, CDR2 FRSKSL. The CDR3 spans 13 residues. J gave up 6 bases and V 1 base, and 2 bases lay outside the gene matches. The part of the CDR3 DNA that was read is TGTGCCAGCAGTTTAGGGACTGGGCTTGAACAGTAC. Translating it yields CASSLGTGLEQY. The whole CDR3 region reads CASSLGTGLEQYF.

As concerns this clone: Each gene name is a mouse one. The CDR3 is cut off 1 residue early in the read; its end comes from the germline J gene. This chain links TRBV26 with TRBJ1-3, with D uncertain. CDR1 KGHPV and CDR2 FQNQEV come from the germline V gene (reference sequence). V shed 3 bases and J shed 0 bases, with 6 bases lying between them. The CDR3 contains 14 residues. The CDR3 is CASSLTYSGNTLYF. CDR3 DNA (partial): TGTGCCAGCAGTCTCACATATTCTGGAAATACGCTCTAT.

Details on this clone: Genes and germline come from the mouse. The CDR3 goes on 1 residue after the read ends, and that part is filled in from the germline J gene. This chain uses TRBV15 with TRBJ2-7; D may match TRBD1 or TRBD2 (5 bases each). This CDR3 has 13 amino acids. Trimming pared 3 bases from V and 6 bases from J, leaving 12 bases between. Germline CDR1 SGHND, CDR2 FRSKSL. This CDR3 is CASSLGEEIEQYF. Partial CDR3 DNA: TGTGCCAGCAGTTTGGGGGAGGAGATTGAACAGTAC.

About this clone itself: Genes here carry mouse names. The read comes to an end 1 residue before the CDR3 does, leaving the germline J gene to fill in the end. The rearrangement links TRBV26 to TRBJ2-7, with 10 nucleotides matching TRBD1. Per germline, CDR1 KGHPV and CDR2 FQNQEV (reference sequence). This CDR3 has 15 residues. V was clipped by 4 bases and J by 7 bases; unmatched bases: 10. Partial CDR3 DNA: TGTGCCAGCAGTCCGCAGGGACAGGGGAGGGAGGAACAGTAC. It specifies CASSPQGQGREEQY. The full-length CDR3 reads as CASSPQGQGREEQYF.

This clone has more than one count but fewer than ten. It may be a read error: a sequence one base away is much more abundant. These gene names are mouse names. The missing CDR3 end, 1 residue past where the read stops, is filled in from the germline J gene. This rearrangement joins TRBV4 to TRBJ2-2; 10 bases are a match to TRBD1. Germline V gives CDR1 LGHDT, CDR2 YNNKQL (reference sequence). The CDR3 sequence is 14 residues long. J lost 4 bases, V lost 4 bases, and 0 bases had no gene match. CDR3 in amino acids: CASSWTGGTGQLYF. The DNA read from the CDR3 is TGTGCCAGCAGCTGGACAGGGGGCACCGGGCAGCTCTAC.